The TCR beta chain described here comes from a study of blood T cell repertoires in COVID-19. Study-level background: Whether acute or convalescent, the COVID-19 samples came from the United States, Italy and Spain. Sources were T cells, B-cell-depleted T cells, or PBMCs; the material itself was cDNA or gDNA.

In the original processing: Amplifying reference gene primers gave estimates of nucleated cell counts. Some clones are missing from TCRdb's copy, which holds only in-frame ones; the method was immunoSEQ multiplex PCR. V and J calls and clone size follow that table, whereas D and trimming were derived from the DNA. In the table there are 120,000 or so clones, 65% to 85% of which are singletons. Sequencing was performed on peripheral blood. The clonotype originates from a man older than 75 with active or convalescent COVID-19.

CDR3 amino acids: CASSSGGWEKLFF. The CDR3 DNA reads TGTGCCAGCAGTTCCGGGGGTTGGGAAAAACTGTTTTTT. The V and J genes are TRBV12-3 or TRBV12-4 and TRBJ1-4; D is possibly TRBD1 (5 bases). The germline V and J ends were trimmed by 4 bases and 8 bases, with 11 bases remaining between them. CDR3 length equals 13 residues.